Below are 30 T cell receptor beta chains sequenced from a single sample in a study of T cells in Graves' hyperthyroidism and ophthalmopathy. There were TCR beta CDR3 regions amplified from RNA transcripts. HTBI primers were employed in a first-round RT-PCR of the TCR CDR3. In TCRdb, the multiplex PCR reads were re-called with MiXCR into one record per CDR3 protein. Of roughly 580,000 distinct CDR3 sequences listed, roughly 46% are singletons. The specimen sequenced was peripheral blood or thyroid tissue (not recorded which). Receptor source: a woman under 30 with Graves' hyperthyroidism.

This clonotype was seen only a few times. This rearrangement joins TRBV19 to TRBJ1-5; D is possibly TRBD1 (5 bases). CDR3 length: 18 amino acids. Trimming cost V 1 base and J 2 bases, with 18 bases left between them. The germline CDR1 and CDR2 sequences are LNHDA and SQIVND (reference sequence). In DNA, the CDR3 is TGTGCCAGTAGTATAGTCGGTGCCGGGGCAGTCGGCAATCAGCCCCAGCATTTT. Its translation: CASSIVGAGAVGNQPQHF.

This clonotype has ten or more counts. The rearrangement joins TRBV29-1 to TRBJ2-2, with no clear D. V lost 3 bases and J 0 bases, leaving 8 bases between the germline ends. Germline CDR1 and CDR2: SQVTM and ANQGSEA. The CDR3 consists of 14 residues. DNA of the CDR3: TGCAGCGTTGAGACCGGACCGAACACCGGGGAGCTGTTTTTT. Translating gives CSVETGPNTGELFF.

The rearrangement joins TRBV15 to TRBJ1-1; D unresolved. With 0 bases removed from V and 4 bases from J, the gap between germline ends came to 6 bases. Germline V gene data show CDR1 as LNHNV and CDR2 as YYDKDF (reference sequence). The CDR3 spans 13 residues. The CDR3 coding sequence is TGTGCCACCAGCAGAGAAGTAGGCACTGAAGCTTTCTTT. As protein: CATSREVGTEAFF.

This clonotype has a handful of counts. The chain links TRBV6-6 to TRBJ1-5, with TRBD1 matching 7 bases. V gave up 6 bases and J gave up 5 bases; unmatched junction bases: 4. CDR3 length equals 13 residues. Germline V gives CDR1 MNHNY, CDR2 SVGAGI (reference sequence). The CDR3 DNA reads TGTGCCAGCAGAACCACAGGGGATCAGCCCCAGCATTTT. Amino acids: CASRTTGDQPQHF.

The J gene is TRBJ2-7, the V gene TRBV2; 12 bases match TRBD2. Germline V lookup: CDR1 SNHLY, CDR2 FYNNEI. V gave up 1 base and J gave up 4 bases; unmatched junction bases: 5. The CDR3 totals 16 residues. The CDR3 DNA follows: TGTGCCAGCAGTGAAGAGACTAGCGGGGGATGGTACGAGCAGTACTTC. Amino acids: CASSEETSGGWYEQYF.

This rearrangement joins TRBV6-2 or TRBV6-3 to TRBJ2-6, with TRBD1 matching 8 bases. From germline, CDR1 is MNHEY and CDR2 SVGEGT. The CDR3 extends over 17 amino acids. V was clipped by 7 bases and J by 1 base; unmatched bases: 9. CDR3 bases: TGTGCCAGCAATTATGGACAGGGAGATTCTGGGGCCAACGTCCTGACTTTC. Encoded protein: CASNYGQGDSGANVLTF.

The sample holds a few counts of this clonotype. V is TRBV7-2 and J is TRBJ2-6; 9 nucleotides align to TRBD2. CDR3 size: 17 residues. V shed 5 bases, J shed 6 bases, and the junction held 11 bases outside the gene matches. CDR1 is SGHTA and CDR2 is FQGNSA in the germline V gene. The CDR3 DNA sequence: TGTGCCAGCAGCCAAGCCCTAGCGGGAATCGAGGCCAACGTCCTGACTTTC. Protein product: CASSQALAGIEANVLTF.

The chain has TRBV2 and TRBJ1-5; no clear D. The CDR3 sequence is 15 residues long. The ends were cut back, 5 bases at V and 0 bases at J, with 11 bases in the middle. CDR1 SNHLY and CDR2 FYNNEI come from the germline V gene. The CDR3 DNA reads as TGTGCCAGCAGTCCGGAATCTTATAGCAATCAGCCCCAGCATTTT. Translating gives CASSPESYSNQPQHF.

This clonotype was seen more than once but under ten times. The CDR3 spells CASSSGGGSSYEQYF. The CDR3 bases are TGTGCCAGTAGTTCAGGCGGGGGCAGCTCCTACGAGCAGTACTTC. The V gene is TRBV19, the J gene TRBJ2-7; D might be TRBD2 (7 bases). The ends were cut back, 5 bases at V and 0 bases at J, with 14 bases in the middle. CDR3 length equals 15 residues. From germline, CDR1 is LNHDA and CDR2 SQIVND (reference sequence).

A word on this clonotype: Lacking the conserved final phenylalanine or tryptophan, this CDR3 likely reflects a read error. No DNA is shown, since the ends of the CDR3 on it are uncertain; the CDR3 is the one TCRdb lists. This sequence joins TRBV15 and TRBJ2-6. Both ends counted, the CDR3 spans 8 residues. Looked up from germline, CDR1 is LNHNV and CDR2 is YYDKDF (reference sequence). CDR3 sequence: CATSTATS.

This rearrangement joins TRBV20-1 to TRBJ2-7, with 13 positions matching TRBD2. This CDR3 has 14 residues. CDR1 and CDR2 from the germline V gene are DFQATT and SNEGSKA (reference sequence). J was trimmed by 5 bases and V by 6 bases; bases with no gene match: 7. The CDR3, as DNA: TGCAGTGCCGGACGGACTAGCGGGAGAAACGAGCAGTACTTC. Encoded protein: CSAGRTSGRNEQYF.

The count of this clonotype is one. This chain links TRBV6-1 with TRBJ1-5, with unresolved D. This CDR3 is 15 amino acids long. V lost 6 bases, J lost 0 bases, and 12 bases lay in between. From germline, CDR1 is MNHNS and CDR2 SASEGT. The CDR3 protein is CASSLGYLSNQPQHF. The CDR3, as DNA: TGTGCCAGCAGCCTGGGGTACCTTAGCAATCAGCCCCAGCATTTT.

This clonotype was found many times. V and J are TRBV10-3 and TRBJ2-5, with 12 bases that match TRBD2. V was clipped by 6 bases and J by 3 bases; unmatched bases: 2. Germline V gene sequence: CDR1 ENHRY, CDR2 SYGVKD. This CDR3 has 14 residues. The CDR3: CAIRPSGREETQYF. The CDR3 DNA follows: TGTGCCATCAGACCTAGCGGGAGGGAAGAGACCCAGTACTTC.

Comment on this clonotype: Mismatch with germline at one junction end may stem from a read error. The rearrangement uses TRBV2 and TRBJ2-7, with D hard to call. The CDR3 runs 11 residues. Per the germline V gene, CDR1 is SNHLY and CDR2 is FYNNEI. Here the CDR3 reads CSSNELYEQYF. The CDR3 DNA is TGTTCCAGCAATGAACTCTACGAGCAGTACTTC. The full variable domain, in which reference TRBV2 and TRBJ2-7 provide the parts outside the CDR3, is EPEVTQTPSHQVTQMGQEVILRCVPISNHLYFYWYRQILGQKVEFLVSFYNNEISEKSEIFDDQFSVERPDGSNFTLKIRSTKLEDSAMYFCSSNELYEQYFGPGTRLTVT.

This clonotype was detected many times. The rearrangement joins TRBV10-3 to TRBJ2-7, with TRBD1 matching over 7 bases. Trimming removed 7 bases from V and 6 bases from J; junction bases left unmatched: 12. Per germline, CDR1 ENHRY and CDR2 SYGVKD. This CDR3 is 14 amino acids long. The CDR3 protein is CAITPTGKGREQYF. DNA for the CDR3: TGTGCCATCACCCCGACAGGGAAGGGACGCGAGCAGTACTTC.

This clonotype was recorded a few times. The chain joins TRBV19 to TRBJ1-2, with 7 positions matching TRBD1. This CDR3 is built from 13 residues. The junction had 10 bases not matched to a gene; V was cut back by 5 bases and J by 10 bases. Germline CDR1 is LNHDA and CDR2 is SQIVND (reference sequence). The CDR3 bases are TGTGCCAGTAGTGATTTCGACAGGGATGACTACACCTTC. Translation: CASSDFDRDDYTF.

V and J are TRBV24-1 and TRBJ2-7; TRBD2 matches 13 bases. The end of the DNA aligns better with TRBJ2-1, so the J call may be wrong. The CDR3 extends over 18 amino acids. Germline loops: CDR1 KGHDR, CDR2 SFDVKD. CDR3 nucleotide sequence: TGTGCCACCAGTGATCACTCTCGGACTAGCGGGAGAGGTAATGAGCAGTTCTTC. This codes for CATSDHSRTSGRGNEQFF.

The chain has TRBV10-3 and TRBJ2-3; 8 bases are shared with TRBD1. Per the germline V gene, CDR1 is ENHRY and CDR2 is SYGVKD. With V trimmed by 0 bases and J by 10 bases, 15 bases remained unmatched. The CDR3 length is 17 residues. The CDR3 DNA reads as TGTGCCATCAGTGAGTCGGAACCGGGACAGGTGACGTCTGCGCAGTATTTT. This sequence encodes CAISESEPGQVTSAQYF.

This rearrangement joins TRBV9 to TRBJ1-1; D is possibly TRBD1 (5 bases). The germline gives CDR1 SGDLS, CDR2 YYNGEE. V was trimmed by 2 bases and J by 4 bases, leaving 12 bases between them. The CDR3 covers 14 residues. The CDR3 reads CASSVVGGGTEAFF. The DNA for the CDR3 is TGTGCCAGCAGCGTGGTGGGTGGGGGCACTGAAGCTTTCTTT.

The chain carries TRBV20-1 and TRBJ1-1; unclear D gene. Germline CDR1 reads DFQATT; CDR2 reads SNEGSKA (reference sequence). This CDR3 comprises 10 residues. CDR3: CSRVSTEAFF. DNA for the CDR3: TGCAGCCGTGTTTCTACTGAAGCTTTCTTT.

The chain joins TRBV20-1 to TRBJ2-3; the D gene is possibly TRBD2 (6 bases). This CDR3 contains 14 residues. Trimming removed 5 bases from V and 4 bases from J, with 16 bases in between. CDR1 and CDR2 (germline): DFQATT, SNEGSKA (reference sequence). The CDR3 bases are TGCAGTGCTTCCGTGGGGGGTGGTGCAGATACGCAGTATTTT. Translating it yields CSASVGGGADTQYF.

This clonotype was counted once. The rearrangement uses TRBV12-3 or TRBV12-4 and TRBJ2-5, with TRBD2 as a possible D gene (6 bases). The CDR3 is 15 amino acids. Deletions cut 8 bases from V and 7 bases from J, with 23 bases between. CDR3: CASQGRLGGAATQYF. As DNA, the CDR3 is TGTGCCAGCCAAGGGCGGTTAGGAGGGGCCGCGACCCAGTACTTC.

As for this clonotype: It differs at one base from a far larger clone, so likely a read error. The chain has TRBV20-1 and TRBJ1-2; weak D call: TRBD1 (6 bases). Between the trimmed V and J ends, which lost 5 bases and 8 bases, there was a span of 9 bases. There are 10 residues in the CDR3. Germline V gives CDR1 DFQATT, CDR2 SNEGSKA (reference sequence). The CDR3 bases are TGCAGTGCTTACAGGGACGGCTACACCTTC. Encoded protein: CSAYRDGYTF.

This sequence joins TRBV25-1 and TRBJ1-2, with 10 positions matching TRBD1. Germline V CDR1 and CDR2: MGHDK, SYGVNS. The CDR3 extends over 12 amino acids. The CDR3 reads CARTGGDYGYTF. CDR3 DNA sequence: TGTGCTAGGACAGGGGGGGACTATGGCTACACCTTC.

A few counts support this clonotype. The J gene is TRBJ2-7, the V gene TRBV7-8; D is tentatively TRBD1 or TRBD2 (5 bases each). Trimming removed 5 bases at V and 6 bases at J, with 26 bases between. Per the germline V gene, CDR1 is SGHVS and CDR2 is FQNEAQ. This CDR3 has 17 residues. The CDR3 is CASSLYFPGPLFREQYF. As DNA, the CDR3 is TGTGCCAGCAGCCTATACTTCCCGGGACCCTTGTTTCGCGAGCAGTACTTC.

CDR3 sequence: CSGRDRQETQYF. Written as DNA, the CDR3 is TGCAGCGGAAGGGACAGGCAAGAGACCCAGTACTTC. The chain joins TRBV29-1 to TRBJ2-5; 8 positions agree with TRBD1. Germline V lookup: CDR1 SQVTM, CDR2 ANQGSEA. The J segment lost 2 bases and the V segment lost 7 bases, leaving 3 bases of the junction unmatched. The CDR3 totals 12 residues.

This clonotype was seen more than once but under ten times. The chain recombines TRBV24-1 with TRBJ1-5; 9 bases map to TRBD1. CDR3 size: 15 residues. Germline CDR1 reads KGHDR; CDR2 reads SFDVKD. V lost 2 bases, J lost 7 bases, and 5 bases stayed unmatched. CDR3 in amino acids: CATSDSRQGGQPQHF. The CDR3 DNA is TGTGCCACCAGTGATTCCCGACAGGGGGGGCAGCCCCAGCATTTT.

The V and J genes are TRBV25-1 and TRBJ1-4, with D uncertain. Germline CDR1 reads MGHDK; CDR2 reads SYGVNS. V lost 2 bases and J 2 bases, leaving 12 bases between the germline ends. This CDR3 contains 16 residues. CDR3 protein: CASSEPNRDTNEKLFF. The CDR3 coding sequence is TGTGCCAGCAGTGAACCCAACCGAGACACTAATGAAAAACTGTTTTTT.

This clonotype has ten or more counts. Here the CDR3 DNA reads TGTGCCAGCAGCCAAGAGGATTTAAGAGCTTTCTTT. It specifies CASSQEDLRAFF. The chain combines TRBV14 with TRBJ1-1; D gene unclear. Trimming removed 0 bases from V and 10 bases from J, with 9 bases in between. Germline CDR1 and CDR2: SGHDN and FVKESK. The CDR3 has 12 amino acids.

CDR3: CASSAQLAGGYEQYF. The CDR3 nucleotides read TGTGCCAGCAGCGCGCAACTAGCGGGAGGGTACGAGCAGTACTTC. The V and J genes are TRBV7-2 and TRBJ2-7; 13 bases are shared with TRBD2. The V and J ends lost 5 bases and 4 bases, in that order; junction bases with no gene match: 5. The CDR3 length is 15 residues. Looked up from germline, CDR1 is SGHTA and CDR2 is FQGNSA. The full variable domain, completed using reference TRBV7-2 and TRBJ2-7, is GAGVSQSPSNKVTEKGKDVELRCDPISGHTALYWYRQSLGQGLEFLIYFQGNSAPDKSGLPSDRFSAERTGGSVSTLTIQRTQQEDSAVYLCASSAQLAGGYEQYFGPGTRLTVT.